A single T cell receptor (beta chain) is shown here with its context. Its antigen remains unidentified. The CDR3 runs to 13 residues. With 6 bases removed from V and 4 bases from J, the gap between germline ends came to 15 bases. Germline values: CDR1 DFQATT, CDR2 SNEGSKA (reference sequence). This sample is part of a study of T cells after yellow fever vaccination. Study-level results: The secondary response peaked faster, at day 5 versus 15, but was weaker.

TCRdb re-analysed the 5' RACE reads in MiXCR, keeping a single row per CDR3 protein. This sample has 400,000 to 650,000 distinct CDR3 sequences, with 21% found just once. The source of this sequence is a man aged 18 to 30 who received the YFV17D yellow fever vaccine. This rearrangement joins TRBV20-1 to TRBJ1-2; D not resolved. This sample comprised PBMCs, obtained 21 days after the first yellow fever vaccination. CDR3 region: CSATPGGSYGYTF. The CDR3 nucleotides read TGCAGTGCGACTCCGGGCGGGAGCTATGGCTACACCTTC.